Below are 14 T cell receptor beta chains sequenced from a single sample in a study of T cells in localized non-small cell lung cancer. Clones were sequenced by immunoSEQ multiplex PCR, and TCRdb holds only the in-frame ones, with some missing. The table shows about 64,000 clones, with roughly four fifths occurring only once. Source: PBMCs, taken before any cancer treatment. These receptors all stem from a man aged 40 to 70 with stage II lung adenocarcinoma.

The chain is built from TRBV7-2 and TRBJ1-5; no definite D call. Germline values: CDR1 SGHTA, CDR2 FQGNSA. Trimming removed 6 bases at V and 1 base at J, with 10 bases between. The CDR3 runs 14 residues. The CDR3 DNA follows: TGTGCCAGCAGGGCGGACGGGAGCAATCAGCCCCAGCATTTT. It translates to CASRADGSNQPQHF. The full variable domain, its missing parts supplied by reference TRBV7-2 and TRBJ1-5, is GAGVSQSPSNKVTEKGKDVELRCDPISGHTALYWYRQSLGQGLEFLIYFQGNSAPDKSGLPSDRFSAERTGGSVSTLTIQRTQQEDSAVYLCASRADGSNQPQHFGDGTRLSIL.

V and J are TRBV15 and TRBJ1-2; 8 nucleotides align to TRBD1. Per germline, CDR1 LNHNV and CDR2 YYDKDF (reference sequence). V was clipped by 1 base and J by 5 bases; unmatched bases: 3. The CDR3 runs to 14 residues. CDR3: CATSRADRVYGYTF. Written as DNA, the CDR3 is TGTGCCACCAGCAGAGCGGACAGGGTGTATGGCTACACCTTC.

A few counts support this clone. Sequence at one end of the junction differs from germline and may be a read error. CDR3 nucleotide sequence: TGTGCTAGCAGCTTAAGCAAGAACACTGAAGCTTTCTTT. Translated: CASSLSKNTEAFF. J is TRBJ1-1 and V is TRBV7-7, with D unclear. Germline lookup yields CDR1 SSHAT and CDR2 FNYEAQ (reference sequence). The CDR3 length is 13 residues. Full variable domain (missing parts from reference TRBV7-7 and TRBJ1-1): GAGVSQSPRYKVTKRGQDVTLRCDPISSHATLYWYQQALGQGPEFLTYFNYEAQPDKSGLPSDRFSAERPEGSISTLTIQRTEQRDSAMYRCASSLSKNTEAFFGQGTRLTVV.

This chain links TRBV10-3 with TRBJ2-5; 10 bases match TRBD2. Per germline, CDR1 ENHRY and CDR2 SYGVKD. V lost 3 bases to trimming and J lost 4 bases; unmatched junction nucleotides: 5. The CDR3 covers 15 residues. The CDR3 loop reads CAISEGSGRRETQYF. The CDR3 DNA reads as TGTGCCATCAGTGAAGGTAGCGGGAGGAGAGAGACCCAGTACTTC.

The gene calls are TRBV30 and TRBJ2-7; D uncertain. The CDR3 is 14 residues long. Trimming removed 0 bases from V and 0 bases from J, with 9 bases in between. Germline-derived CDR1 and CDR2 are GTSNPN and SVGIG (reference sequence). The CDR3 DNA sequence: TGTGCCTGGAGTGTACCGGCAGTCTCCTACGAGCAGTACTTC. Amino acids: CAWSVPAVSYEQYF. Combining the CDR3 with reference TRBV30 and TRBJ2-7 gives the whole variable domain SQTIHQWPATLVQPVGSPLSLECTVEGTSNPNLYWYRQAAGRGLQLLFYSVGIGQISSEVPQNLSASRPQDRQFILSSKKLLLSDSGFYLCAWSVPAVSYEQYFGPGTRLTVT.

This clone was found once. The chain carries TRBV30 and TRBJ1-1; D remains unclear. The CDR3 extends over 12 amino acids. The germline V gene has CDR1 GTSNPN and CDR2 SVGIG (reference sequence). V lost 2 bases, J lost 5 bases, and 9 bases lay in between. CDR3 sequence: CAWSTGWTEAFF. The CDR3, as DNA: TGTGCCTGGAGTACGGGGTGGACTGAAGCTTTCTTT.

This clone was detected once. Other DNA sequences in the same sample also yield this CDR3. The chain recombines TRBV5-4 with TRBJ2-3, with D unclear. Germline V lookup: CDR1 SGHNT, CDR2 YYREEE (reference sequence). The CDR3 has 11 residues. V was clipped by 4 bases and J by 6 bases, with 6 bases between them. The CDR3 coding sequence is TGTGCCAGCAGCCTGGGGGATACGCAGTATTTT. Amino acid sequence: CASSLGDTQYF.

The chain joins TRBV2 to TRBJ2-4; D possibly corresponds to TRBD2 (6 bases). The V gene's germline CDR1 is SNHLY and CDR2 FYNNEI. The CDR3 sequence is 17 residues long. Trimming shortened V by 0 bases and J by 0 bases, and 12 bases separated the two germline ends. The CDR3 nucleotides read TGTGCCAGCAGTGAAGCGATGCGGGGTCTAGCCAAAAACATTCAGTACTTC. Residues: CASSEAMRGLAKNIQYF.

J is TRBJ2-2 and V is TRBV6-5; 10 positions match TRBD1. The CDR3 runs 15 residues. J gave up 4 bases and V 2 bases, and 1 base lay outside the gene matches. Germline assignment: CDR1 MNHEY and CDR2 SVGAGI. The CDR3 nucleotides read TGTGCCAGCAGTTACGGGGACAGGGGCACCGGGGAGCTGTTTTTT. Residues: CASSYGDRGTGELFF.

This chain joins TRBV6-1 and TRBJ2-5, with 7 bases matching TRBD2. This CDR3 contains 13 residues. Trimming removed 1 base from V and 5 bases from J; junction bases left unmatched: 1. Germline CDR1 reads MNHNS; CDR2 reads SASEGT. Here the CDR3 DNA reads TGTGCCAGCAGTGAAGTCGGGAGGGAGACCCAGTACTTC. This sequence encodes CASSEVGRETQYF.

The chain employs TRBV11-2 and TRBJ1-3, with D unclear. V was cut by 1 base and J by 3 bases, with 13 bases left in between. Germline V lookup: CDR1 SGHAT, CDR2 FQNNGV. CDR3 size: 16 residues. CDR3 loop: CASSLGLMNSGNTIYF. The CDR3 nucleotides read TGTGCCAGCAGCTTAGGCCTCATGAACAGTGGAAACACCATATATTTT.

The CDR3 region is CASGGVGTNTGELFF. DNA for the CDR3: TGTGCCAGCGGGGGAGTGGGGACGAACACCGGGGAGCTGTTTTTT. This chain links TRBV19 with TRBJ2-2; possible D gene TRBD2, 6 bases. CDR3 length: 15 residues. CDR1 and CDR2 from the germline V gene are LNHDA and SQIVND (reference sequence). V was cut by 9 bases and J by 0 bases, with 14 bases left in between.

The rearrangement uses TRBV4-1 and TRBJ2-1; TRBD1 matches 10 bases. Germline CDR1 and CDR2: MGHRA and YSYEKL. The CDR3 is 18 amino acids. V lost 4 bases to trimming and J lost 5 bases; unmatched junction nucleotides: 14. The CDR3 protein is CASSPRIRQGARNNEQFF. Here the CDR3 DNA reads TGCGCCAGCAGCCCAAGAATCCGACAGGGGGCCCGGAACAATGAGCAGTTCTTC.

The chain links TRBV7-8 to TRBJ1-1, with D maybe TRBD1 (5 bases). V lost 6 bases to trimming and J lost 5 bases, with 16 bases between them. The CDR3 has 14 residues. CDR1 and CDR2 from the germline V gene are SGHVS and FQNEAQ. CDR3 nucleotide sequence: TGTGCCAGCAGTCTGACTGGGGCTGGGACTGAAGCTTTCTTT. It is translated as CASSLTGAGTEAFF. The full variable domain, rest sourced from reference TRBV7-8 and TRBJ1-1, is GAGVSQSPRYKVAKRGQDVALRCDPISGHVSLFWYQQALGQGPEFLTYFQNEAQLDKSGLPSDRFFAERPEGSVSTLKIQRTQQEDSAVYLCASSLTGAGTEAFFGQGTRLTVV.